The 3 T cell receptor beta chains below all came from one sample that was sequenced in a study of patients and donors after allogeneic stem cell transplantation. MiXCR, run by TCRdb on the RT-PCR reads, gives a single entry per CDR3 protein. The sample contains 70,000 to 85,000 distinct CDR3 sequences, about a quarter of which appear only once. The sequenced sample was blood, either unsorted or a sorted T cell fraction (not recorded which). These receptors all come from a human donor who was either an allogeneic HSCT recipient or a stem cell or donor lymphocyte infusion donor (not recorded which). It is not recorded whose cells these are; they may come from a transplant donor.

Ten or more counts support this clonotype. The genes are TRBV7-9 and TRBJ1-1; 10 bases are shared with TRBD1. This CDR3 is built from 17 residues. Trimming removed 5 bases from V and 1 base from J; junction bases left unmatched: 10. From germline, CDR1 is SEHNR and CDR2 FQNEAQ (reference sequence). CDR3 coding DNA: TGTGCCAGCAGCCCCCGGACAGGGGGTTTTGCGAACACTGAAGCTTTCTTT. Protein: CASSPRTGGFANTEAFF.

The chain has TRBV20-1 and TRBJ2-6; D is uncertain. Deletions cut 6 bases from V and 0 bases from J, with 9 bases between. CDR3 length equals 14 residues. Germline values: CDR1 DFQATT, CDR2 SNEGSKA (reference sequence). CDR3 sequence: CSAPRASGANVLTF. The CDR3 DNA sequence: TGCAGTGCGCCAAGGGCCTCTGGGGCCAACGTCCTGACTTTC.

In DNA form, the CDR3 reads TGCGCCAGCAGCTTAAGACAGGGATTTAACTATGGCTACACCTTC. It translates to CASSLRQGFNYGYTF. The rearrangement joins TRBV5-1 to TRBJ1-2; TRBD1 matches 7 bases. Unmatched junction bases numbered 5, after V lost 2 bases and J lost 1 base. CDR1 SGHRS and CDR2 YFSETQ come from the germline V gene. The CDR3 has 15 residues.